A single sample is the source of the 25 T cell receptor beta chains below, sequenced in a study of CD8 T cells in Susac syndrome. cDNA came from roughly 0.47 to 1 ug RNA primed by random hexamers. One entry per CDR3 protein results from TCRdb running MiXCR on the immunoSEQ multiplex PCR reads. The top ten clones hold less than 0.25% of a sample with 120,000 or so distinct CDR3 sequences, about 95% of them seen once. The sequenced material came from CD8+ T cells from PBMCs. The receptor source for this set is a human donor with Susac syndrome.

The chain combines TRBV20-1 with TRBJ2-1; 10 nucleotides align to TRBD2. The CDR3 extends over 13 amino acids. The germline V gene encodes CDR1 DFQATT and CDR2 SNEGSKA (reference sequence). With 7 bases clipped from V and 4 bases from J, the junction kept 4 bases outside the gene matches. The chain's CDR3 is CSGGLADYNEQFF. Here the CDR3 DNA reads TGCAGTGGCGGACTAGCGGATTACAATGAGCAGTTCTTC.

This chain joins TRBV11-1 and TRBJ2-5, with a possible D match to TRBD1 (6 bases). The CDR3 consists of 17 residues. Trimming removed 0 bases at V and 5 bases at J, with 19 bases between. Germline CDR1 is SGHAT and CDR2 is FQDESV (reference sequence). DNA for the CDR3: TGTGCCAGCAGCTTAGCGGACGGGACACCCCGCGAGGAGACCCAGTACTTC. Residues: CASSLADGTPREETQYF. Full variable domain (missing parts from reference TRBV11-1 and TRBJ2-5): EAEVAQSPRYKITEKSQAVAFWCDPISGHATLYWYRQILGQGPELLVQFQDESVVDDSQLPKDRFSAERLKGVDSTLKIQPAELGDSAMYLCASSLADGTPREETQYFGPGTRLLVL.

This chain connects TRBV30 to TRBJ1-3; 7 nucleotides align to TRBD1. The CDR3 spans 15 residues. Germline V gives CDR1 GTSNPN, CDR2 SVGIG (reference sequence). Trimming took 3 bases from V and 4 from J; bases not matched to a gene: 9. The CDR3 protein is CAWREITTGGNTIYF. CDR3 DNA: TGTGCCTGGAGAGAGATAACGACAGGGGGAAACACCATATATTTT.

The chain has TRBV14 and TRBJ2-1; 9 bases agree with TRBD1. The CDR3 loop spans 16 amino acids. Germline assignment: CDR1 SGHDN and CDR2 FVKESK. J was trimmed by 5 bases and V by 4 bases; bases with no gene match: 9. CDR3 protein: CASSRIPGQGDNEQFF. Here the CDR3 DNA reads TGTGCCAGCAGCCGCATCCCGGGACAGGGCGACAATGAGCAGTTCTTC. Based on the CDR3 plus reference TRBV14 and TRBJ2-1, the full variable domain is EAGVTQFPSHSVIEKGQTVTLRCDPISGHDNLYWYRRVMGKEIKFLLHFVKESKQDESGMPNNRFLAERTGGTYSTLKVQPAELEDSGVYFCASSRIPGQGDNEQFFGPGTRLTVL.

This rearrangement joins TRBV5-1 to TRBJ2-1, with TRBD1 matching over 7 bases. The CDR3 loop spans 17 amino acids. V trimming: 9 bases; J trimming: 5 bases; junction bases outside the gene matches: 20. From germline, CDR1 is SGHRS and CDR2 YFSETQ. The CDR3 spells CATKPQTGAPPNNEQFF. CDR3 in DNA: TGCGCCACCAAACCACAAACAGGGGCCCCCCCCAACAATGAGCAGTTCTTC. The full variable domain, rest sourced from reference TRBV5-1 and TRBJ2-1, is KAGVTQTPRYLIKTRGQQVTLSCSPISGHRSVSWYQQTPGQGLQFLFEYFSETQRNKGNFPGRFSGRQFSNSRSEMNVSTLELGDSALYLCATKPQTGAPPNNEQFFGPGTRLTVL.

This chain connects TRBV5-1 to TRBJ2-1, with 8 bases identical to TRBD2. V lost 0 bases and J lost 2; bases outside the gene matches: 7. The germline V gene has CDR1 SGHRS and CDR2 YFSETQ. CDR3 length equals 17 residues. As DNA, the CDR3 is TGCGCCAGCAGCTTGGCCTGGCTAGCGGGTCCCTACAATGAGCAGTTCTTC. Translating gives CASSLAWLAGPYNEQFF.

The rearrangement joins TRBV20-1 to TRBJ1-1; 7 bases line up with TRBD1. Germline CDR1 is DFQATT and CDR2 is SNEGSKA (reference sequence). The CDR3 has 14 residues. J gave up 3 bases and V 5 bases, and 9 bases lay outside the gene matches. Here the CDR3 reads CSAARTGDDTEAFF. In nucleotides, the CDR3 is TGCAGTGCTGCCCGGACAGGCGACGACACTGAAGCTTTCTTT.

This clonotype was counted once. The rearrangement joins TRBV6-1 to TRBJ1-2; D gene uncertain. Germline lookup yields CDR1 MNHNS and CDR2 SASEGT. Trimming removed 8 bases at V and 3 bases at J, with 13 bases between. The CDR3 totals 13 residues. CDR3 amino acids: CASCRERYYGYTF. DNA of the CDR3: TGTGCCAGCTGCCGAGAACGGTACTATGGCTACACCTTC.

V gene TRBV30 combines with J gene TRBJ2-1; 7 nucleotides agree with TRBD2. Germline CDR1 is GTSNPN and CDR2 is SVGIG (reference sequence). The CDR3 spans 13 residues. V dropped 2 bases and J dropped 4; count of bases not matched to a gene: 2. CDR3 sequence: CAWSSGDYNEQFF. The CDR3 DNA sequence: TGTGCCTGGAGTAGCGGGGATTACAATGAGCAGTTCTTC. The complete variable domain, with remaining parts taken from reference TRBV30 and TRBJ2-1, reads SQTIHQWPATLVQPVGSPLSLECTVEGTSNPNLYWYRQAAGRGLQLLFYSVGIGQISSEVPQNLSASRPQDRQFILSSKKLLLSDSGFYLCAWSSGDYNEQFFGPGTRLTVL.

This rearrangement joins TRBV27 to TRBJ1-1; 9 bases are a match to TRBD1. This CDR3 comprises 13 residues. V lost 6 bases, J lost 6 bases, and 5 bases stayed unmatched. Germline loops: CDR1 MNHEY, CDR2 SMNVEV (reference sequence). DNA of the CDR3: TGTGCCAGCAGACAGGGGGCATTCGCTGAAGCTTTCTTT. This gives the protein CASRQGAFAEAFF.

This clonotype was observed once. CDR3 coding DNA: TGTGCCAGCAGTTACTCGGCAGGGACCACGAACACCGGGGAGCTGTTTTTT. Protein: CASSYSAGTTNTGELFF. The chain employs TRBV6-5 and TRBJ2-2; D is possibly TRBD1 or TRBD2 (5 bases each). Per the germline V gene, CDR1 is MNHEY and CDR2 is SVGAGI. The V end was cut by 0 bases, the J end by 0 bases, with 11 bases between. This CDR3 region has 17 residues.

This chain joins TRBV20-1 and TRBJ2-2; unclear D gene. V lost 3 bases and J lost 2, with 7 bases in between. Germline lookup yields CDR1 DFQATT and CDR2 SNEGSKA (reference sequence). The CDR3 spans 13 residues. CDR3: CSASSANTGELFF. In nucleotides, the CDR3 is TGCAGTGCTAGCTCCGCTAACACCGGGGAGCTGTTTTTT.

This chain connects TRBV30 to TRBJ2-2, with TRBD2 as a possible D gene (6 bases). The V and J ends lost 4 bases and 0 bases respectively, with 18 bases between them. This CDR3 is 17 amino acids long. CDR1 is GTSNPN and CDR2 is SVGIG in the germline V gene (reference sequence). The CDR3 here is CAWNLDISGSNTGELFF. The CDR3, as DNA: TGTGCCTGGAACCTCGATATTAGCGGATCGAACACCGGGGAGCTGTTTTTT.

The V and J genes are TRBV15 and TRBJ2-3, with 10 nucleotides matching TRBD1. Losses at the gene ends were 8 bases for V and 0 bases for J; bases not matched to a gene: 2. The CDR3 totals 14 residues. Germline CDR1 reads LNHNV; CDR2 reads YYDKDF (reference sequence). CDR3: CATPGQGSTDTQYF. CDR3 in DNA: TGTGCCACCCCGGGACAGGGGAGCACAGATACGCAGTATTTT.

DNA of the CDR3: TGTGCCAGCAGTGAAGGGACTAGCGGGAGCAATGAGCAGTTCTTC. Encoded protein: CASSEGTSGSNEQFF. The chain couples TRBV6-1 to TRBJ2-1; TRBD2 agrees at 13 bases. J gave up 6 bases and V 1 base, and 0 bases lay outside the gene matches. CDR1 MNHNS and CDR2 SASEGT come from the germline V gene. The length of the CDR3 is 15 residues.

The chain has TRBV6-2 or TRBV6-3 and TRBJ2-5; tentatively, D is TRBD1 (6 bases). V lost 5 bases to trimming and J lost 3 bases, with 10 bases between them. Germline V gene sequence: CDR1 MNHEY, CDR2 SVGEGT. The CDR3 extends over 13 amino acids. CDR3 residues: CASSNREEETQYF. The CDR3 region has the DNA TGTGCCAGCAGTAACAGGGAAGAAGAGACCCAGTACTTC.

The chain recombines TRBV25-1 with TRBJ2-2, with D unclear. Germline V lookup: CDR1 MGHDK, CDR2 SYGVNS. This CDR3 comprises 13 residues. V lost 3 bases and J lost 1, with 3 bases in between. The CDR3 loop is CASSDWNTGELFF. The DNA for the CDR3 is TGTGCCAGCAGTGACTGGAACACCGGGGAGCTGTTTTTT.

V and J are TRBV4-3 and TRBJ2-1, with D possibly matching TRBD1 (7 bases). From germline, CDR1 is LGHNA and CDR2 YSLEER. The V end lost 1 base, the J end lost 3 bases, and 16 bases lay between the germline ends. The CDR3 contains 17 residues. The CDR3 DNA sequence: TGCGCCAGCAGCCAAGCCCCGAACAGGGGAGGCTACAATGAGCAGTTCTTC. It yields the protein CASSQAPNRGGYNEQFF.

This clonotype appeared a single time. The V gene is TRBV30, the J gene TRBJ1-5, with D uncertain. V lost 1 base, J lost 9 bases, and 10 bases lay in between. Germline CDR1 GTSNPN, CDR2 SVGIG (reference sequence). This CDR3 contains 12 residues. The CDR3 DNA follows: TGTGCCTGGAGTGCCTTTGGTGGGCCCCAGCATTTT. Its translation: CAWSAFGGPQHF.

This chain uses TRBV20-1 with TRBJ1-1, with D unresolved. The CDR3 contains 10 residues. Germline V gene lookup returns CDR1 DFQATT and CDR2 SNEGSKA (reference sequence). Trimming removed 7 bases from V and 6 bases from J, with 9 bases in between. The CDR3 DNA is TGCAGTGGGTTCCGCGCTGAAGCTTTCTTT. Translating gives CSGFRAEAFF.

The V and J genes are TRBV5-6 and TRBJ2-7; possible D gene TRBD2, 5 bases. The CDR3 length is 11 residues. V was pared by 2 bases and J by 5 bases, with 5 bases between. Looked up from germline, CDR1 is SGHDT and CDR2 is YYEEEE. Written as DNA, the CDR3 is TGTGCCAGCAGCTTCGGGGACGAGCAGTACTTC. Its translation: CASSFGDEQYF. Full variable domain (outside the CDR3, taken from reference TRBV5-6 and TRBJ2-7): DAGVTQSPTHLIKTRGQQVTLRCSPKSGHDTVSWYQQALGQGPQFIFQYYEEEERQRGNFPDRFSGHQFPNYSSELNVNALLLGDSALYLCASSFGDEQYFGPGTRLTVT.

V and J are TRBV9 and TRBJ2-3; a weak D match, TRBD2 (6 bases). The V end was cut by 3 bases, the J end by 11 bases, with 13 bases between. Germline CDR1 SGDLS, CDR2 YYNGEE. The CDR3 has 12 residues. CDR3 residues: CASSAIAERQYF. The CDR3, as DNA: TGTGCCAGCAGCGCGATAGCGGAAAGGCAGTATTTT.

The CDR3 loop reads CASSLFGNLTADTQYF. The CDR3 DNA is TGTGCCAGCAGTTTATTCGGCAATTTGACAGCAGATACGCAGTATTTT. The V and J genes are TRBV28 and TRBJ2-3; D might be TRBD1 (5 bases). Trimming took off 1 base at V and 4 bases at J, with 15 bases between the two ends. Germline V gene lookup returns CDR1 MDHEN and CDR2 SYDVKM. This CDR3 comprises 16 residues.

The rearrangement uses TRBV9 and TRBJ2-5, with 7 bases aligning to TRBD1. After removal of 5 bases from V and 5 bases from J, the junction contained 18 bases not matched to a gene. CDR3 size: 17 residues. Germline V gene data show CDR1 as SGDLS and CDR2 as YYNGEE. In DNA form, the CDR3 reads TGTGCCAGCAGTTCTTACTTGACAGGGACCAACGTGGAGACCCAGTACTTC. It translates to CASSSYLTGTNVETQYF.

This chain joins TRBV18 and TRBJ1-5; D gene uncertain. The germline V and J ends were trimmed by 2 bases and 1 base, with 6 bases remaining between them. Germline V CDR1 and CDR2: KGHSH, LQKENI. The CDR3 consists of 14 residues. The CDR3 DNA reads TGTGCCAGCTCACCAGATGGAAGCAATCAGCCCCAGCATTTT. This sequence encodes CASSPDGSNQPQHF. The entire variable domain, with the rest obtained from reference TRBV18 and TRBJ1-5, is as follows: NAGVMQNPRHLVRRRGQEARLRCSPMKGHSHVYWYRQLPEEGLKFMVYLQKENIIDESGMPKERFSAEFPKEGPSILRIQQVVRGDSAAYFCASSPDGSNQPQHFGDGTRLSIL.